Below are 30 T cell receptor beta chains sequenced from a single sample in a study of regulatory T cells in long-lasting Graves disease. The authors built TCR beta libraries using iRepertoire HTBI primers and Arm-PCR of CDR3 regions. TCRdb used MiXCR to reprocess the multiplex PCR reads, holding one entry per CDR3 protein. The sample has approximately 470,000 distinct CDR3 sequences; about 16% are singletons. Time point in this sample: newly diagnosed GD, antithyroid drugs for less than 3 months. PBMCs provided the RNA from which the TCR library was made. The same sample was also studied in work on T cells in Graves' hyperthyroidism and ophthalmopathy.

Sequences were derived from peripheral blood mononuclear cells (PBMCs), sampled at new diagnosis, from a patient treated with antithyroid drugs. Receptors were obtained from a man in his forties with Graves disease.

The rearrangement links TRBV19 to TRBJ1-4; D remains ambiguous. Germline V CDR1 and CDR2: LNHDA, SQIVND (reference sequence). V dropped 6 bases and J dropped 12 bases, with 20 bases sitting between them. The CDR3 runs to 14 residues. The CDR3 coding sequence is TGTGCCAGTAGCCCGTTCCCGATGGTCGAAGAACTGTTTTTT. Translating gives CASSPFPMVEELFF.

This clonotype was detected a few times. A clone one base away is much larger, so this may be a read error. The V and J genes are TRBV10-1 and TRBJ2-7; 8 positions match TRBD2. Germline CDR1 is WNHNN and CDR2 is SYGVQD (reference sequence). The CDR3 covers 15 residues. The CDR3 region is CASSESRGDSYGQYF. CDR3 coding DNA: TGCGCCAGCAGTGAGTCGCGGGGGGACTCCTACGGGCAGTACTTC.

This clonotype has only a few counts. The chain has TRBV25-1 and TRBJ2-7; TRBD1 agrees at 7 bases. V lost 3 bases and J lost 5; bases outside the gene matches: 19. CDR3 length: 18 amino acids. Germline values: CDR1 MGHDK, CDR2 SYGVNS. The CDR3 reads CASSDPRGYRGDWDEQYF. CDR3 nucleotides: TGTGCCAGCAGTGACCCCCGGGGATACAGGGGAGATTGGGACGAGCAGTACTTC.

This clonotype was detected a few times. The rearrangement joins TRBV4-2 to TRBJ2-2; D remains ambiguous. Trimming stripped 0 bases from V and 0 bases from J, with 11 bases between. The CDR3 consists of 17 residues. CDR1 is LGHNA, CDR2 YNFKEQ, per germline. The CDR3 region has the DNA TGTGCCAGCAGCCAAGATATTGACGCTGCGAACACCGGGGAGCTGTTTTTT. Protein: CASSQDIDAANTGELFF.

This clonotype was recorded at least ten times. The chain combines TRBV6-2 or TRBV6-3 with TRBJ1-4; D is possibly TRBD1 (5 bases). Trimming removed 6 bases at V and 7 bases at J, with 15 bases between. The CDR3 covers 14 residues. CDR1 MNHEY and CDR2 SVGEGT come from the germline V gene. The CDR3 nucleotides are TGTGCCAGCAGAGCTACCGGGACGGTTGAAAAACTGTTTTTT. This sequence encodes CASRATGTVEKLFF.

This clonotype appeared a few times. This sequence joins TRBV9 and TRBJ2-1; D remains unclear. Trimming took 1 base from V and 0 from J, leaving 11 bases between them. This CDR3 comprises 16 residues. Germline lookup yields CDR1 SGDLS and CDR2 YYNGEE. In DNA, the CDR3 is TGTGCCAGCAGCGTATCTCCGGGCAACTCCTACAATGAGCAGTTCTTC. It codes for CASSVSPGNSYNEQFF.

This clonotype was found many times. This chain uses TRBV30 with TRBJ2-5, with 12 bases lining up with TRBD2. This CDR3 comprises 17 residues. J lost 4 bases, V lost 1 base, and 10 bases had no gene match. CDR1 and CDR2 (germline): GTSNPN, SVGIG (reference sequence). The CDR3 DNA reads TGTGCCTGGAGTGGTACGAGGACTAGCGGGATACCAGAGACCCAGTACTTC. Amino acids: CAWSGTRTSGIPETQYF.

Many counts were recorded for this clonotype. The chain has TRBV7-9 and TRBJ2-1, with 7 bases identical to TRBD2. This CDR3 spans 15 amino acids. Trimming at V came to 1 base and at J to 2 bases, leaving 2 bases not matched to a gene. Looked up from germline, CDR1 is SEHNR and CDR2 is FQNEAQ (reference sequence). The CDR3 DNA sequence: TGTGCCAGCAGCTTAGGGCGGGGGACCTACAATGAGCAGTTCTTC. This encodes CASSLGRGTYNEQFF.

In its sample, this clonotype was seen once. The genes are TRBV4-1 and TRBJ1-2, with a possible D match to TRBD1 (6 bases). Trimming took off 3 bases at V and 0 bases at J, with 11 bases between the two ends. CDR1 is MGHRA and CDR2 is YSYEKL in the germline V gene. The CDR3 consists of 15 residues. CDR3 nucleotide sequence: TGCGCCAGCAGCCATAAGGGGGGAGCTAACTATGGCTACACCTTC. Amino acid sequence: CASSHKGGANYGYTF.

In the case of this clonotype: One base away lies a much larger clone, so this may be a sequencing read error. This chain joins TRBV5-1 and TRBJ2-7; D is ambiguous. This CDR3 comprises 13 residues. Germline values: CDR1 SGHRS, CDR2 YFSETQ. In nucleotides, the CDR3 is TGCTCCAGCAGCGAACGAGTCTCCTACGAGCAGTACTTC. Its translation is CSSSERVSYEQYF.

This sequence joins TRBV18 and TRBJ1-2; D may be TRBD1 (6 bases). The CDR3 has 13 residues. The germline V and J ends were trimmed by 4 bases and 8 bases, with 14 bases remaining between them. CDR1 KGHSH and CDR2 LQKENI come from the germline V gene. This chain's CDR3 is CASSLVQGIGYTF. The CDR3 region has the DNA TGTGCCAGCTCACTGGTACAGGGAATCGGCTACACCTTC. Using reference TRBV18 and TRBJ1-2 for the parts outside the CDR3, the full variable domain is NAGVMQNPRHLVRRRGQEARLRCSPMKGHSHVYWYRQLPEEGLKFMVYLQKENIIDESGMPKERFSAEFPKEGPSILRIQQVVRGDSAAYFCASSLVQGIGYTFGSGTRLTVV.

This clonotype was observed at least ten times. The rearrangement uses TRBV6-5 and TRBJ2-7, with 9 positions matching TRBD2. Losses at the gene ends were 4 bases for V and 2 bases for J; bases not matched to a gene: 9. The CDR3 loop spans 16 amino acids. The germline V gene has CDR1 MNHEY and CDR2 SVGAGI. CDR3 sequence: CASSSLTSGHAYEQYF. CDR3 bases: TGTGCCAGCAGTTCCCTCACTAGCGGGCACGCCTACGAGCAGTACTTC.

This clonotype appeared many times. CDR3 region: CSALLALRTDTQYF. The CDR3 nucleotides read TGCAGTGCTCTACTAGCGCTACGCACAGATACGCAGTATTTT. V is TRBV20-1 and J is TRBJ2-3; 7 positions match TRBD2. The CDR3 loop spans 14 amino acids. V lost 5 bases, J lost 1 base, and 6 bases stayed unmatched. Germline lookup yields CDR1 DFQATT and CDR2 SNEGSKA (reference sequence).

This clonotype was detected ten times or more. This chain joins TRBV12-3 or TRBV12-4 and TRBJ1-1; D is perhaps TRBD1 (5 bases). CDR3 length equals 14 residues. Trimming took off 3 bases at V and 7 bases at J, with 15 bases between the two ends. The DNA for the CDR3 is TGTGCCAGCAGTTTCCGGGACGGCGTTTATGAAGCTTTCTTT. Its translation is CASSFRDGVYEAFF.

CDR3 sequence (DNA): TGTGCCAGCAGTTACTCGGCTAGCGAAAGCACAGATACGCAGTATTTT. Translation gives CASSYSASESTDTQYF. The genes are TRBV6-2 or TRBV6-3 and TRBJ2-3, with a possible D match to TRBD2 (6 bases). The CDR3 runs 16 residues. With 0 bases removed from V and 0 bases from J, the gap between germline ends came to 10 bases. Germline V gene data show CDR1 as MNHEY and CDR2 as SVGEGT.

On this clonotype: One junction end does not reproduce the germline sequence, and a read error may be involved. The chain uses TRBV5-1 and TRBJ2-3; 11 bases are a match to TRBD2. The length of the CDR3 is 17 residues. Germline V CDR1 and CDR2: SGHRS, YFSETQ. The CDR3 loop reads CASSLLAGEPSTDTQYF. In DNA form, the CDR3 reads TGTGCCAGCAGCTTACTAGCGGGAGAACCTAGCACAGATACGCAGTATTTT.

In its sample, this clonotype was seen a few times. The CDR3: CSAGFPGYQETQYF. For the CDR3, the DNA is TGCAGTGCGGGTTTCCCAGGGTACCAAGAGACCCAGTACTTC. The V and J genes are TRBV20-1 and TRBJ2-5; a possible D gene is TRBD1 (5 bases). The CDR3 runs 14 residues. Trimming removed 6 bases at V and 0 bases at J, with 14 bases between. Germline lookup yields CDR1 DFQATT and CDR2 SNEGSKA (reference sequence).

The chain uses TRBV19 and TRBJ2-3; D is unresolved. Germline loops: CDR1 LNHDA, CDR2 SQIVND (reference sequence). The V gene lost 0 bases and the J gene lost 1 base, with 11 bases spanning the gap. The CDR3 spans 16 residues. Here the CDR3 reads CASSIDHGSGTDTQYF. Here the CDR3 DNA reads TGTGCCAGTAGTATAGACCACGGAAGCGGCACAGATACGCAGTATTTT.

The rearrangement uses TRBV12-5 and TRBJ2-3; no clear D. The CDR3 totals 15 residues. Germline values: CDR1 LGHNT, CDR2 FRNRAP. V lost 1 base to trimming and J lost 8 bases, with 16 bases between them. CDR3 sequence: CASGLAGRWGGTQYF. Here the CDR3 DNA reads TGTGCTAGTGGTTTGGCAGGCAGGTGGGGTGGTACGCAGTATTTT.

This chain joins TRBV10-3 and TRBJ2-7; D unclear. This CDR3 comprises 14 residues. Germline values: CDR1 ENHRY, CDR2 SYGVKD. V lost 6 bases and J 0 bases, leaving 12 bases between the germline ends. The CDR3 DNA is TGTGCCATCAGCGCCCTGGGAAGCTCCTACGAGCAGTACTTC. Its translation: CAISALGSSYEQYF.

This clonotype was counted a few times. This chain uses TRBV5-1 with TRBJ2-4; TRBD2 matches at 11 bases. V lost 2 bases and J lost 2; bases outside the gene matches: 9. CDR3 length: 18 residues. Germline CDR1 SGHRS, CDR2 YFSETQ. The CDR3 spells CASSLGLGLAETKNIQYF. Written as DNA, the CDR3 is TGCGCCAGCAGCTTAGGCCTGGGACTAGCGGAGACCAAAAACATTCAGTACTTC.

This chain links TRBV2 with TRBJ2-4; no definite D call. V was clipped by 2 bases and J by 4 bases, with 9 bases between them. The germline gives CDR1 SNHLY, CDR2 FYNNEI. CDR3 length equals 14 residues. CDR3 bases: TGTGCCAGCAGTGAACAAGGAAGGAAAAACATTCAGTACTTC. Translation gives CASSEQGRKNIQYF.

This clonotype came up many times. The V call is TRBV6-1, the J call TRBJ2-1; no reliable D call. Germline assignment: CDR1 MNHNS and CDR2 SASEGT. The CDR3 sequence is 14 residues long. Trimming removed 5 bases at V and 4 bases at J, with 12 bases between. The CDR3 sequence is CASSKQARYNEQFF. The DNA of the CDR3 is TGTGCCAGCAGTAAGCAGGCCAGATACAATGAGCAGTTCTTC.

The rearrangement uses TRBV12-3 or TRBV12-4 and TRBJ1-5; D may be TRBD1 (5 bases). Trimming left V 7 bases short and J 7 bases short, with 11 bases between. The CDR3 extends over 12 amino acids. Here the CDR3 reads CASNSAGQPQHF. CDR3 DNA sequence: TGTGCCAGCAACTCCGCAGGGCAGCCCCAGCATTTT.

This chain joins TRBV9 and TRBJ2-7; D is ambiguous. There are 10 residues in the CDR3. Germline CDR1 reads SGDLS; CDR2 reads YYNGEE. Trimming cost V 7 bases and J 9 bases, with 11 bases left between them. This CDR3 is CASGDGGQYF. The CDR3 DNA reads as TGTGCCAGCGGCGACGGTGGGCAGTACTTC.

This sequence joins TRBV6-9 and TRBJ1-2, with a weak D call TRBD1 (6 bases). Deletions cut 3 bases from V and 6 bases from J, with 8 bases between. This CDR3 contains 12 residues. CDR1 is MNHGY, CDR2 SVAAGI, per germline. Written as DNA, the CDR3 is TGTGCCAGCAGTTACACAGGGAATGGCTACACCTTC. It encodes CASSYTGNGYTF.

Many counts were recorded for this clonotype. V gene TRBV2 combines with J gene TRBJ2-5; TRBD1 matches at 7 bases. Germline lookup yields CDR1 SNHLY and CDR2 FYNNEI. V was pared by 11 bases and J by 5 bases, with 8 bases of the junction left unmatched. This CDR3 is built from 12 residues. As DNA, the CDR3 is TGTGCCGGGCACCAGGGGGAGGAGACCCAGTACTTC. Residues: CAGHQGEETQYF.

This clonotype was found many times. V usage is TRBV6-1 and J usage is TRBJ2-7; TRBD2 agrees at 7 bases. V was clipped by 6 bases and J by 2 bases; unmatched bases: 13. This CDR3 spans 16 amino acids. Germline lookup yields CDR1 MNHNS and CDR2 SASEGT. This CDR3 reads CASRPKPGGPAYEQYF. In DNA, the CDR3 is TGTGCCAGCAGGCCCAAGCCGGGGGGTCCCGCCTACGAGCAGTACTTC.

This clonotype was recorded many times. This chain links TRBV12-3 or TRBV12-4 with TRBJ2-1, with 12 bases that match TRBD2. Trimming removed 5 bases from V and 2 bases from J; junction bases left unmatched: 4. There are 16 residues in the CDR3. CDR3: CASSKTSGRTYNEQFF. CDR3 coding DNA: TGTGCCAGCAGTAAGACTAGCGGGAGAACCTACAATGAGCAGTTCTTC.

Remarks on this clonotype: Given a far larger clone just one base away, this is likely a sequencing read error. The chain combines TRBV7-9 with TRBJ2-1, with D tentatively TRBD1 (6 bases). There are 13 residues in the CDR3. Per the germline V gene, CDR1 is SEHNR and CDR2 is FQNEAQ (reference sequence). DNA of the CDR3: TGCGCCAGCAGCTTGGGGGACATCTACGAGCAGTTCTTC. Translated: CASSLGDIYEQFF.